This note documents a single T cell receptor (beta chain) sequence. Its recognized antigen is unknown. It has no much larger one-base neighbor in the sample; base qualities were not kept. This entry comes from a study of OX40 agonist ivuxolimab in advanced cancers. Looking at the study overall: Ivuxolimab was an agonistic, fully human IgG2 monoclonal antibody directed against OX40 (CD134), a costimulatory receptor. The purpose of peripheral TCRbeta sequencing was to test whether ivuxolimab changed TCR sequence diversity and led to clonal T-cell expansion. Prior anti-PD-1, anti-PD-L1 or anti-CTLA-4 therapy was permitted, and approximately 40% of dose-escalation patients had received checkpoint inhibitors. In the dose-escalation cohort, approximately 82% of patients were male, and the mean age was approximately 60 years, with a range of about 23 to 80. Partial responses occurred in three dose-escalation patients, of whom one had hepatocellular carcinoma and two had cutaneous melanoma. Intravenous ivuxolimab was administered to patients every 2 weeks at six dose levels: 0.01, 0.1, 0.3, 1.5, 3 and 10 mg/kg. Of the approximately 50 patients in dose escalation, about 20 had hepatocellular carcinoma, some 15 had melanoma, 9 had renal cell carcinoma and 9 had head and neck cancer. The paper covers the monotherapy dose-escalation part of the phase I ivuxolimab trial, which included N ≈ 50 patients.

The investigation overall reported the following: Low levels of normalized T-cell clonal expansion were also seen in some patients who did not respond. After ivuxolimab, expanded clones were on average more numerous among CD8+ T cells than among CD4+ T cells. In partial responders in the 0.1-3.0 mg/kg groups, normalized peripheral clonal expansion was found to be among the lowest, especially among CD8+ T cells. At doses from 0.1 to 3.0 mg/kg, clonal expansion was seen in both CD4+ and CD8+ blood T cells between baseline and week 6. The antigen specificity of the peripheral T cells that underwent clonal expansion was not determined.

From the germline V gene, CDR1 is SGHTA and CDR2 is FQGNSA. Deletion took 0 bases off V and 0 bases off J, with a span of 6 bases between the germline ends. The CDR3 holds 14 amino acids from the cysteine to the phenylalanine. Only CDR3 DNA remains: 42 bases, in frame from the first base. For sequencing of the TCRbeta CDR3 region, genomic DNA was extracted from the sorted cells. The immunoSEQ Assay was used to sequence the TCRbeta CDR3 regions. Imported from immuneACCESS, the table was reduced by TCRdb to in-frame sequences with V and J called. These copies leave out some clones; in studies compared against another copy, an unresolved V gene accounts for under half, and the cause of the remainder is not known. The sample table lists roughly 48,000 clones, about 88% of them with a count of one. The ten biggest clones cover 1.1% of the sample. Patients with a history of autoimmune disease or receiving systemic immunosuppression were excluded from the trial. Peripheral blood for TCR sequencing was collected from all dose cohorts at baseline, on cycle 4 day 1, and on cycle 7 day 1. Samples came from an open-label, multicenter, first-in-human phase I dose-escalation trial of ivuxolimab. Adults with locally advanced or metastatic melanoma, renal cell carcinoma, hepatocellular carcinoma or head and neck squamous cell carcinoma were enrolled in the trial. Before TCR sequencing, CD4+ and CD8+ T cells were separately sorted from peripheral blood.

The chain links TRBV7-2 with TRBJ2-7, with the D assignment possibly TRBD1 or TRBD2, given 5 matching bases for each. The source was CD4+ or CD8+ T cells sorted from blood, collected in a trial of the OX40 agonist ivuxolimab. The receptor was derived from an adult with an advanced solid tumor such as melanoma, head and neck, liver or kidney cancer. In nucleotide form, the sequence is TGTGCCAGCAGCTTAGCAGGGACCTCCTACGAGCAGTACTTC. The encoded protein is CASSLAGTSYEQYF.